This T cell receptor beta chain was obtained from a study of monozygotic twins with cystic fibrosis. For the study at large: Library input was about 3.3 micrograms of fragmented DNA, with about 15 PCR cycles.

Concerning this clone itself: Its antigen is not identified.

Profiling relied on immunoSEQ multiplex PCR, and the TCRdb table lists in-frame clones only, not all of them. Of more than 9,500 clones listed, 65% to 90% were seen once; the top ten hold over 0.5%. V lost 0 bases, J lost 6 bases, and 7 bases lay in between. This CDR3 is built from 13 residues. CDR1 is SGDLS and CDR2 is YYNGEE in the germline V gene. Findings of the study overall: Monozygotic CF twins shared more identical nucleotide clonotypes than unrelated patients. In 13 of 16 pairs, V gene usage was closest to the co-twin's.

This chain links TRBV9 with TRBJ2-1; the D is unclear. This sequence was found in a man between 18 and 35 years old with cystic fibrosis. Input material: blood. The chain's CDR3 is CASSVGFLNEQFF. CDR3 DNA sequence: TGTGCCAGCAGCGTAGGATTCCTCAATGAGCAGTTCTTC. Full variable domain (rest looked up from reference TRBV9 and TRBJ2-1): DSGVTQTPKHLITATGQRVTLRCSPRSGDLSVYWYQQSLDQGLQFLIQYYNGEERAKGNILERFSAQQFPDLHSELNLSSLELGDSALYFCASSVGFLNEQFFGPGTRLTVL.